This T cell receptor beta chain was profiled in a study of Ad26.COV2.S vaccination and SARS-CoV-2 variants (dated by TCRdb to the early 2020s). Looking at the study overall: Vaccine-arm donors came from COV1001, a multicentre, randomized, double-blind, placebo-controlled phase I-IIa trial of Ad26.COV2.S in healthy adults. Dosing of Ad26.COV2.S was intramuscular, at either 5x10^10 or 1x10^11 viral particles, delivered as one shot or as two shots spaced 56 days apart. TCRbeta repertoire sequencing served as the tool for gauging how specific and how broad the SARS-CoV-2-reactive T cell receptors were following Ad26.COV2.S vaccination. The TCR-sequenced set comprised approximately 32 samples: some 20 Ad26.COV2.S vaccine recipients, 5 placebo recipients and 8 SARS-CoV-2 convalescent individuals. Trial participants were randomized into five groups of five, in which low-dose or high-dose Ad26.COV2.S was given once or twice, or placebo was given on both occasions. Investigators remained blinded to trial group allocation during experiments and outcome assessment.

TCRbeta CDR3 regions were sequenced with the immunoSEQ Assay. After extraction, genomic DNA underwent amplification by bias-controlled multiplex PCR, followed by high-throughput sequencing. From the authors' description of their analysis: To quantify the absolute abundance of each unique TCRbeta CDR3 region, sequences were collapsed and filtered. Usable DNA was measured by amplifying reference genes present in all nucleated cells, and TCRbeta template counts were normalized to that usable DNA to estimate T cell fraction. Repertoire TCRs were annotated as SARS-CoV-2-specific by exact matching of V gene, CDR3 amino acid sequence and J gene to a known reactive TCR set. The reference SARS-CoV-2 TCR set was obtained from MIRA and was filtered for enrichment in COVID-19-positive ImmuneCODE repertoires, whereby public or cross-reactive TCRs were removed. Drawing on the MIRA antigens, annotated TCRs were analysed further at the level of specific ORF or position within ORF. Depth was the summed frequency of annotated unique rearrangements, while breadth was defined as annotated unique rearrangements over total unique productive rearrangements. Group comparisons of TCR breadth used two-sided Wilcoxon rank-sum tests. TCRdb re-hosts the immuneACCESS table, in-frame sequences only. Its copies lack some clones; in the studies checked, an unresolved V gene accounts for under half of them, and the cause for the rest is not known. Clone size and V and J calls were adopted from that table, with D and trimming inferred from the DNA. This sample holds about 350,000 clones; about 85% were observed only once. The ten largest make up approximately 3.5% of the sample.

Comment on this clone: No antigen is known for it. Per-nucleotide qualities are absent, and no much larger clonotype sits a single base away.

The CDR3, cysteine through phenylalanine, is 16 amino acids long. Of all the DNA, just the CDR3 is kept, 48 bases in frame from base 1. Here V drops 1 base and J drops 2 bases, and the junction holds 3 bases not matched to any gene. Taken from the germline V gene, the CDR1 and CDR2 loops are MGHDK and SYGVNS. The research as a whole found: According to the authors, total T cell responses may have been underestimated by the TCR breadth and depth analyses. The study was not powered for comparison of responses between vaccine doses or regimens. Higher spike-specific TCR breadth was observed in Ad26.COV2.S recipients than in placebo recipients (P = 0.0014). After vaccination, spike-specific CD8+ and CD4+ T cell responses were reported to show substantial breadth. Comparable non-spike TCR breadth was observed between vaccine and placebo recipients, consistent with only spike being contained in the vaccine.

The label giving this sample's treatment or condition can be read as: about 20 received Ad26.COV2.S at low or high dose, single or two shots; 5 received placebo; per-sample allocation not given. For vaccine and placebo recipients, the sequenced repertoires came from samples collected on day 63 after the first injection. Between 29 July and 7 August 2020, Cohort 1b enrolled 20 to 30 adults aged 18-55 years at one site in Boston, USA. Ad26.COV2.S was a replication-incompetent adenovirus type 26 vector that expressed a prefusion-stabilized SARS-CoV-2 spike protein derived from the original Wuhan strain.

This TCR was sampled from a person aged 18-60 years who received the Ad26.COV2.S COVID-19 vaccine or a placebo. The chain is encoded by TRBV25-1 joined to TRBJ2-1; 9 central nucleotides agree with TRBD1. This sample comprised peripheral blood, obtained in a trial of Ad26.COV2.S vaccine versus placebo. The CDR3 is CASSEWRQGAYNEQFF. The DNA sequence is as follows: TGTGCCAGCAGTGAATGGAGACAGGGGGCCTACAATGAGCAGTTCTTC.